What follows are 26 T cell receptor beta chains derived from one specimen sequenced in a study of T cells in Graves' hyperthyroidism and ophthalmopathy. TCR beta CDR3 regions were amplified from RNA transcripts. HTBI primers drove first-round RT-PCR of the TCR CDR3. TCRdb re-analysed the multiplex PCR reads in MiXCR, keeping a single row per CDR3 protein. Of roughly 840,000 distinct CDR3 sequences in the sample, over 35% are singletons; the top ten hold about 8.9%. The sample taken for sequencing was blood. The receptors shown here come from a man aged 18 to 30 with Graves' hyperthyroidism.

This chain joins TRBV7-2 and TRBJ1-6; D possibly corresponds to TRBD1 (5 bases). V was trimmed by 1 base and J by 13 bases, leaving 17 bases between them. The CDR3 consists of 15 residues. The germline CDR1 and CDR2 sequences are SGHTA and FQGNSA. CDR3 sequence: CASSLGHRTNQPLHF. The CDR3 bases are TGTGCCAGCAGCTTAGGACACAGGACTAATCAGCCCCTCCACTTT.

The chain uses TRBV25-1 and TRBJ1-2, with D hard to call. The CDR3 contains 14 residues. Trimming cost V 5 bases and J 5 bases, with 15 bases left between them. The V gene's germline CDR1 is MGHDK and CDR2 SYGVNS. The CDR3, as DNA: TGTGCCAGCAGTCCCTGGGAACCCGGGTATGGCTACACCTTC. Amino acids: CASSPWEPGYGYTF.

This clonotype was found a few times. This chain's CDR3 is CSAQQVGSTYEQYF. CDR3 in DNA: TGCAGTGCCCAACAGGTGGGATCCACCTACGAGCAGTACTTC. The chain couples TRBV20-1 to TRBJ2-7; maybe TRBD1 (5 bases). V lost 6 bases and J 2 bases, leaving 17 bases between the germline ends. Germline CDR1 reads DFQATT; CDR2 reads SNEGSKA (reference sequence). The CDR3 loop spans 14 amino acids.

This chain uses TRBV29-1 with TRBJ1-1; D remains ambiguous. V was clipped by 5 bases and J by 4 bases, with 14 bases between them. The CDR3 runs to 13 residues. CDR1 is SQVTM and CDR2 is ANQGSEA in the germline V gene. The CDR3 DNA is TGCAGCGTTCGAGTGAGTATTGGCACTGAAGCTTTCTTT. Amino acids: CSVRVSIGTEAFF.

This clonotype turned up a few times. The rearrangement joins TRBV9 to TRBJ2-7, with 8 bases that match TRBD2. Per the germline V gene, CDR1 is SGDLS and CDR2 is YYNGEE. Germline trimming cut 4 bases from V and 5 bases from J; bases unmatched to any gene: 8. CDR3 length equals 14 residues. The CDR3 DNA sequence: TGTGCCAGCAGCCCAGCGGGGGATGGGGACGAGCAGTACTTC. It is translated as CASSPAGDGDEQYF.

This chain connects TRBV29-1 to TRBJ2-2; 11 bases line up with TRBD1. The CDR3 consists of 13 residues. Germline assignment: CDR1 SQVTM and CDR2 ANQGSEA. Trimming cost V 8 bases and J 3 bases; bases outside gene matches: 2. The CDR3 nucleotides read TGCAGCTCGGGACAGGGGGACACCGGGGAGCTGTTTTTT. Translation: CSSGQGDTGELFF.

The J gene is TRBJ2-7, the V gene TRBV11-2, with D tentatively TRBD1 (6 bases). Germline assignment: CDR1 SGHAT and CDR2 FQNNGV. The CDR3 runs to 13 residues. V gave up 10 bases and J gave up 3 bases, with 16 bases separating them. The CDR3 DNA is TGTGCCATCGAGGGGGACGGGATCTACGAGCAGTACTTC. Translated, it gives CAIEGDGIYEQYF.

The chain couples TRBV5-1 to TRBJ2-5; perhaps TRBD2 as D (6 bases). The germline gives CDR1 SGHRS, CDR2 YFSETQ. V was cut by 7 bases and J by 10 bases, with 14 bases left in between. The CDR3 loop spans 11 amino acids. The CDR3 sequence is CASRLMGGQYF. DNA of the CDR3: TGCGCCAGCCGTCTGATGGGGGGCCAGTACTTC.

The rearrangement uses TRBV10-3 and TRBJ1-5, with TRBD1 matching 9 bases. This CDR3 has 15 amino acids. V was pared by 10 bases and J by 4 bases, with 11 bases of the junction left unmatched. Germline V gene sequence: CDR1 ENHRY, CDR2 SYGVKD. The CDR3 here is CASTDWTGDNQPQHF. CDR3 nucleotides: TGTGCCAGCACCGATTGGACAGGGGATAATCAGCCCCAGCATTTT.

V and J are TRBV25-1 and TRBJ2-7; 10 nucleotides line up with TRBD2. The germline V gene encodes CDR1 MGHDK and CDR2 SYGVNS. V lost 6 bases and J lost 0; bases outside the gene matches: 8. The length of the CDR3 is 16 residues. The CDR3 nucleotides are TGTGCCAGCAGCCGCGATCTAGCGGGAGCCTCCTACGAGCAGTACTTC. It yields the protein CASSRDLAGASYEQYF.

The chain couples TRBV4-1 to TRBJ2-7; TRBD1 matches at 12 bases. Germline V gene sequence: CDR1 MGHRA, CDR2 YSYEKL. The J segment lost 7 bases and the V segment lost 0 bases, leaving 7 bases of the junction unmatched. There are 16 residues in the CDR3. The DNA for the CDR3 is TGCGCCAGCAGCCAAGAGGTGGGGGACAGGGGGCTTGAGCAGTACTTC. This sequence encodes CASSQEVGDRGLEQYF.

This clonotype was detected only a few times. This rearrangement joins TRBV5-1 to TRBJ2-2, with D perhaps TRBD2 (6 bases). In germline, CDR1 is SGHRS, CDR2 YFSETQ. CDR3 length: 15 amino acids. Trimming left V 3 bases short and J 7 bases short, with 16 bases between. The CDR3 DNA reads as TGCGCCAGCAGCTCGGGGGTTAATGAGCTCGGGGAGCTGTTTTTT. Its translation is CASSSGVNELGELFF.

There are many counts of this clonotype. V is TRBV7-9 and J is TRBJ2-5; 9 positions match TRBD1. J gave up 5 bases and V 3 bases, and 4 bases lay outside the gene matches. Germline loops: CDR1 SEHNR, CDR2 FQNEAQ (reference sequence). The CDR3 totals 14 residues. The CDR3 coding sequence is TGTGCCAGCAGCTTCGGGACAGGGTTGGAGACCCAGTACTTC. As protein: CASSFGTGLETQYF.

The V call is TRBV7-8, the J call TRBJ2-6; D may be TRBD1 (6 bases). Germline CDR1 and CDR2: SGHVS and FQNEAQ. V shed 3 bases and J shed 0 bases, with 12 bases lying between them. This CDR3 region has 17 residues. The CDR3 DNA reads as TGTGCCAGCAGCTTGCCGGGACATAGCTCTGGGGCCAACGTCCTGACTTTC. Translation: CASSLPGHSSGANVLTF. Full variable domain (outside the CDR3, taken from reference TRBV7-8 and TRBJ2-6): GAGVSQSPRYKVAKRGQDVALRCDPISGHVSLFWYQQALGQGPEFLTYFQNEAQLDKSGLPSDRFFAERPEGSVSTLKIQRTQQEDSAVYLCASSLPGHSSGANVLTFGAGSRLTVL.

This clonotype was seen ten or more times. This chain connects TRBV15 to TRBJ1-1; D not certain. Germline loops: CDR1 LNHNV, CDR2 YYDKDF (reference sequence). The length of the CDR3 is 13 residues. Trimming took off 0 bases at V and 0 bases at J, with 2 bases between the two ends. This CDR3 reads CATSRELNTEAFF. DNA for the CDR3: TGTGCCACCAGCAGAGAATTGAACACTGAAGCTTTCTTT.

The V and J genes are TRBV7-9 and TRBJ2-5; D possibly corresponds to TRBD2 (5 bases). The CDR3 has 16 residues. V lost 8 bases to trimming and J lost 4 bases, with 23 bases between them. The germline V gene has CDR1 SEHNR and CDR2 FQNEAQ (reference sequence). DNA of the CDR3: TGTGCCAGCGACCCCCGACGGGGAGCCTCCAGAGAGACCCAGTACTTC. Translating it yields CASDPRRGASRETQYF.

Only a few counts were recorded for this clonotype. The genes are TRBV19 and TRBJ2-2; the D gene is possibly TRBD1 (5 bases). The CDR3 is made up of 15 amino acids. The V end lost 6 bases, the J end lost 1 base, and 12 bases lay between the germline ends. Germline lookup yields CDR1 LNHDA and CDR2 SQIVND (reference sequence). CDR3 coding DNA: TGTGCCAGTAGCGCTCAGGGCCTGAACACCGGGGAGCTGTTTTTT. It codes for CASSAQGLNTGELFF.

This chain links TRBV7-2 with TRBJ2-7, with D hard to call. CDR3 length: 13 amino acids. Trimming pared 8 bases from V and 0 bases from J, leaving 11 bases between. Germline CDR1 and CDR2: SGHTA and FQGNSA. The CDR3 region is CASLLGSSYEQYF. CDR3 nucleotide sequence: TGTGCCAGCCTCCTCGGCAGCTCCTACGAGCAGTACTTC.

V is TRBV7-4 and J is TRBJ1-1, with a tentative D call TRBD1 (5 bases). V lost 1 base and J 1 base, leaving 19 bases between the germline ends. In germline, CDR1 is SGHVT, CDR2 SQSDAQ. This CDR3 is built from 18 residues. CDR3 protein: CASSLGRPGSKKNTEAFF. In nucleotides, the CDR3 is TGTGCCAGCAGCTTAGGGCGGCCAGGGAGCAAAAAGAACACTGAAGCTTTCTTT.

The sample holds a few counts of this clonotype. J is TRBJ2-7 and V is TRBV20-1; no clear D. Trimming took off 6 bases at V and 2 bases at J, with 11 bases between the two ends. Germline V gene lookup returns CDR1 DFQATT and CDR2 SNEGSKA (reference sequence). CDR3 length: 12 residues. Here the CDR3 DNA reads TGCAGTGCCCCTGGGATAGCCTACGAGCAGTACTTC. Protein sequence: CSAPGIAYEQYF.

This clonotype was counted at least ten times. CDR3 coding DNA: TGTGCCAGCAGCCCGTCCCGGGACTGGCTCGGGACCCAGTACTTC. Its translation is CASSPSRDWLGTQYF. This sequence joins TRBV7-2 and TRBJ2-5; D perhaps matches TRBD2 (6 bases). Germline-derived CDR1 and CDR2 are SGHTA and FQGNSA. V lost 5 bases to trimming and J lost 7 bases, with 20 bases between them. CDR3 length: 15 amino acids.

This clonotype was detected many times. The V and J genes are TRBV10-3 and TRBJ2-7; 10 bases are a match to TRBD2. CDR1 and CDR2 (germline): ENHRY, SYGVKD. Germline trimming cut 5 bases from V and 3 bases from J; bases unmatched to any gene: 4. The CDR3 has 14 residues. The CDR3 loop reads CAISTGTSVYEQYF. In DNA form, the CDR3 reads TGTGCCATCAGTACCGGGACTAGCGTCTACGAGCAGTACTTC.

This rearrangement joins TRBV7-8 to TRBJ1-5, with TRBD1 matching 10 bases. V shed 9 bases, J shed 1 base, and the junction held 9 bases outside the gene matches. The CDR3 runs to 16 residues. Germline V gene data show CDR1 as SGHVS and CDR2 as FQNEAQ. The DNA for the CDR3 is TGTGCCAGTAGTACAACGGGACAGGGGAGCAATCAGCCCCAGCATTTT. Its translation is CASSTTGQGSNQPQHF.

This clonotype came up a few times. This sequence joins TRBV12-3 or TRBV12-4 and TRBJ2-7; the D is unclear. Trimming left V 3 bases short and J 3 bases short, with 12 bases between. The CDR3 is 14 residues long. Here the CDR3 DNA reads TGTGCCAGCAGTTTGGCCCCAGGATACTACGAGCAGTACTTC. This gives the protein CASSLAPGYYEQYF.

The CDR3 DNA reads TGCGCCAGCAGCTTGGGGACAGGGGTCCGAGAGACCCAGTACTTC. Translated, it gives CASSLGTGVRETQYF. The rearrangement uses TRBV5-1 and TRBJ2-5, with 9 bases aligning to TRBD1. Trimming cost V 0 bases and J 4 bases; bases outside gene matches: 4. Germline values: CDR1 SGHRS, CDR2 YFSETQ. The CDR3 is made up of 15 amino acids. The variable domain in full, with the rest retrieved from reference TRBV5-1 and TRBJ2-5, is KAGVTQTPRYLIKTRGQQVTLSCSPISGHRSVSWYQQTPGQGLQFLFEYFSETQRNKGNFPGRFSGRQFSNSRSEMNVSTLELGDSALYLCASSLGTGVRETQYFGPGTRLLVL.

This clonotype was seen repeatedly, ten times or more. The chain joins TRBV2 to TRBJ2-7; 7 nucleotides match TRBD1. Looked up from germline, CDR1 is SNHLY and CDR2 is FYNNEI. With 3 bases clipped from V and 2 bases from J, the junction kept 7 bases outside the gene matches. The CDR3 sequence is 15 residues long. The CDR3, as DNA: TGTGCCAGCAGTGACATAAGGCAGGGGGCCTACGAGCAGTACTTC. It yields the protein CASSDIRQGAYEQYF.